This T cell receptor beta chain derives from a study of OX40 agonist ivuxolimab in advanced cancers. No patient had autoimmune disease or received systemic immunosuppression. The method was immunoSEQ multiplex PCR; TCRdb's version includes in-frame clones alone and lacks a portion of them. Of about 79,000 clones in the sample, less than 95% were seen once. This sequence was found in an adult with an advanced solid tumor such as melanoma, head and neck, liver or kidney cancer. This specimen was CD4+ or CD8+ T cells sorted from blood, taken in a trial of the OX40 agonist ivuxolimab.

This CDR3 is CASSVGTRGGELFF. CDR3 in DNA: TGTGCCAGCAGCGTGGGAACCCGAGGCGGGGAGCTGTTTTTT. The chain employs TRBV9 and TRBJ2-2; no clear D. V was trimmed by 2 bases and J by 7 bases, leaving 12 bases between them. There are 14 residues in the CDR3. In germline, CDR1 is SGDLS, CDR2 YYNGEE. The complete variable domain, with remaining parts taken from reference TRBV9 and TRBJ2-2, reads DSGVTQTPKHLITATGQRVTLRCSPRSGDLSVYWYQQSLDQGLQFLIQYYNGEERAKGNILERFSAQQFPDLHSELNLSSLELGDSALYFCASSVGTRGGELFFGEGSRLTVL.